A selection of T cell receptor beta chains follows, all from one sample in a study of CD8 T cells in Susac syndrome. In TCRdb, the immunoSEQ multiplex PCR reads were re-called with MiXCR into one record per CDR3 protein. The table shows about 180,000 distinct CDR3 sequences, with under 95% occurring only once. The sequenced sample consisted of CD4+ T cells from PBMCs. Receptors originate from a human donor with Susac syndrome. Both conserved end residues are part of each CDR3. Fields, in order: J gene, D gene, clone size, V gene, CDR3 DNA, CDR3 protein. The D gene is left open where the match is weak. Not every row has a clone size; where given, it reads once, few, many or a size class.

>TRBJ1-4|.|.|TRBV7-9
TGTGCCAGCAGCTTTTACCCGGGACGCGATAATGAAAAACTGTTTTTT
CASSFYPGRDNEKLFF
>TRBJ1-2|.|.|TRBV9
TGTGCCAGCAGCCTTCAGGGCCCCCCTGACTACACCTTC
CASSLQGPPDYTF
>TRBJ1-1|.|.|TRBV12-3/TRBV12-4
TGTGCCAGCAGTTTAGAGACTGAAGCTTTCTTT
CASSLETEAFF
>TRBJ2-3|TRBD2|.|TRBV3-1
TGTGCCAGCAGCCTACTAATAGCGGGGGGCACAGATACGCAGTATTTT
CASSLLIAGGTDTQYF
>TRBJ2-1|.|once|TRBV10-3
TGTGCCATCAGACGGACGGACAATGAGCAGTTCTTC
CAIRRTDNEQFF
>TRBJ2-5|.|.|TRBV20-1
TGCAGTGCTACGACACCTGGCCTGGGGTACCAAGAGACCCAGTACTTC
CSATTPGLGYQETQYF
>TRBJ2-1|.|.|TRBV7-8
TGTGCCAGCAGCTTAGCGTCGGGGCTTACTGGGGTGTTCTTC
CASSLASGLTGVFF
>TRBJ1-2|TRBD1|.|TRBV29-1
TGCAGCGCTGTGGACAGGGGAGAGTATGGCTACACCTTC
CSAVDRGEYGYTF
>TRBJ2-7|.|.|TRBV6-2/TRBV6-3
TGTGCCAGCAGTTCGTACAGGGCGTCCTACGAGCAGTACTTC
CASSSYRASYEQYF
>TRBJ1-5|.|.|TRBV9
TGTGCCAGCAGCGTAGGTTGGGCAGGAGATCAGCCCCAGCATTTT
CASSVGWAGDQPQHF
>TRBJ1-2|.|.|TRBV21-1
TGTGCCAGAGGGACAGGAGAGGGCTACACCTTC
CARGTGEGYTF
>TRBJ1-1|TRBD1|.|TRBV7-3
TGTGCCAGCAGTTCCCAGGGGGTGGACGCGGGCACTGAAGCTTTCTTT
CASSSQGVDAGTEAFF
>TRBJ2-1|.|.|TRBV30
TGTGCCTGGAGCAACAACAGGGCGGATGAGCAGTTCTTC
CAWSNNRADEQFF
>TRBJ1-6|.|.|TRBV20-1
TGCAGTGCTAGAAGGGAGGGAGGGAGGTCACCCCTCCACTTT
CSARREGGRSPLHF
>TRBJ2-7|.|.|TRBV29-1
TGCAGCGTTGGTCTCGGCTCGGACTACGAGCAGTACTTC
CSVGLGSDYEQYF
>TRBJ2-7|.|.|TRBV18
TGTGCCAGCTCATCCCCGGTTGTGGCTCACGAGCAGTACTTC
CASSSPVVAHEQYF
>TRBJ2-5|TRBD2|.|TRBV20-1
TGCAGTGCTATACTAGCGGGGGCAGAGGGGACCCAGTACTTC
CSAILAGAEGTQYF
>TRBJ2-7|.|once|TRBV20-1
TGCAGTGCTGCTACTAGGACGGTCGAGCAGTACTTC
CSAATRTVEQYF
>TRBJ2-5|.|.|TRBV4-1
TGCGCCAGCAGCCAAGCCCAACAGCGCGGGGAGACCCAGTACTTC
CASSQAQQRGETQYF
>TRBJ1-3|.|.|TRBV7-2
TGTGCCAGCAGCAAACAGGGAAGGAACACCATATATTTT
CASSKQGRNTIYF
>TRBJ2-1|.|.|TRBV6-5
TGTGCCAGCAGTTACCTAAACAGGGTCAATGAGCAGTTCTTC
CASSYLNRVNEQFF
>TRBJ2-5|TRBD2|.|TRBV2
TGTGCCAGCAGTGAGCGGACTAGCGGGGGTGGAGAGACCCAGTACTTC
CASSERTSGGGETQYF
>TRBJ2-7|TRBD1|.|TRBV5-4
TGTGCCAGCAGCTTAGGGGACAGGGAGGACAACGAGCAGTACTTC
CASSLGDREDNEQYF
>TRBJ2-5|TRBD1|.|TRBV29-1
TGCAGCGTGGAGAACTACAGGGGTAAAGAGACCCAGTACTTC
CSVENYRGKETQYF
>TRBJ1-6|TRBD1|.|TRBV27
TGTGCCAGCAGTTTATTGGGACAGGGGTCACCCCTCCACTTT
CASSLLGQGSPLHF
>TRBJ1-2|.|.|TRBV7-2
TGTGCCAGCAGCTTAGTTCGGGCCCTCAGCAACTATGGCTACACCTTC
CASSLVRALSNYGYTF
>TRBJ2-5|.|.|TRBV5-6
TGTGCCAGCAGCTTGGAGCAGGGTAGGGAGACCCAGTACTTC
CASSLEQGRETQYF
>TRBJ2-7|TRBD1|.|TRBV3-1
TGTGCCAGCAGCCGGGACAGGGGAGGTGAGCAGTACTTC
CASSRDRGGEQYF
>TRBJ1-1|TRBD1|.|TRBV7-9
TGTGCCAGCAGCAGACCGGGACAGAGGAACACTGAAGCTTTCTTT
CASSRPGQRNTEAFF
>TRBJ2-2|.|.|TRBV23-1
TGCGCCCAGGATAGCGGGGAGCTGTTTTTT
CAQDSGELFF
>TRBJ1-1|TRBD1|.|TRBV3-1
TGTGCCAGCAGCAACCAGGGGGCGGGCACTGAAGCTTTCTTT
CASSNQGAGTEAFF
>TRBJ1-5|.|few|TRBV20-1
TGCAGTGCTAGAGGTACAGATAATCAGCCCCAGCATTTT
CSARGTDNQPQHF
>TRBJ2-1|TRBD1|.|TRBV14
TGTGCCAGCAGCCAAGATACGGGGACAGGGATCTACAATGAGCAGTTCTTC
CASSQDTGTGIYNEQFF
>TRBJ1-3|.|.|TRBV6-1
TGTGCCAGCAGTGAAACGTTGTGGAGGGGCACCATATATTTT
CASSETLWRGTIYF
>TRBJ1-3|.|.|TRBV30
TGTGCCTGGAGTGGTGGGGGAACTGGAAACACCATATATTTT
CAWSGGGTGNTIYF
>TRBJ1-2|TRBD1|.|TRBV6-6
TGTGCCAGCAGTTACGGGACAGGGGGAGGCTACACCTTC
CASSYGTGGGYTF
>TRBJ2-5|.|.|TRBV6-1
TGTGCCAGCAGGCTAACAGGGAGCCCTCAAGAGACCCAGTACTTC
CASRLTGSPQETQYF
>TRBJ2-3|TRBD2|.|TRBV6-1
TGTGCCAGCAGTGATTACGGGACTAGCGTCACAGATACGCAGTATTTT
CASSDYGTSVTDTQYF
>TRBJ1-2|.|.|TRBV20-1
TGCAGTGCTGGGGCGGCAGGGTTCTATGGCTACACCTTC
CSAGAAGFYGYTF
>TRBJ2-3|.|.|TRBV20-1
TGCAGTGCTGCAGGAGCGGCCCATACAGATACGCAGTATTTT
CSAAGAAHTDTQYF
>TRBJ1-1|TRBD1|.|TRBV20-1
TGCAGTGTAGGACAGGCGGGAAGAGCTTTCTTT
CSVGQAGRAFF
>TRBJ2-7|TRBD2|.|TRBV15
TGTGCCACCAGCAGACCCCCCGGACTAGCGGGTAGGTCCGAGCAGTACTTC
CATSRPPGLAGRSEQYF
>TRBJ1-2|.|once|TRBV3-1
TGTGCCAGCAGGGAGGGACTAGGAGGCTATGGCTACACCTTC
CASREGLGGYGYTF
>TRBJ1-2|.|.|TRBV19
TGTGCCAGTAGCAACCGGGGCCAGACTAACTATGGCTACACCTTC
CASSNRGQTNYGYTF
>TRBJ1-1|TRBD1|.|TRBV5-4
TGTGCCAGCAGCGGACAGGGCACTGAAGCTTTCTTT
CASSGQGTEAFF
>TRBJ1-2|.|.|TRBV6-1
TGTGCCAGCAGTGAAGTGCCAGATTCTGGCTACACCTTC
CASSEVPDSGYTF
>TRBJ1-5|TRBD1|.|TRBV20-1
TGCAGTGCGGGACAGGGGGATCAGCCCCAGCATTTT
CSAGQGDQPQHF
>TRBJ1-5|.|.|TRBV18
TGTGCCAGCTCACGCAGGGACACAAACAATCAGCCCCAGCATTTT
CASSRRDTNNQPQHF
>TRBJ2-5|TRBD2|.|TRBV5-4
TGTGCCAGCAGCTCGGAACTAGCGGGGGCCCAACTTGGGGAGACCCAGTACTTC
CASSSELAGAQLGETQYF
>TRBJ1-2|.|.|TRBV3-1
TGTGCCAGCAGCCAAGAGTACGGGAATGGCTACACCTTC
CASSQEYGNGYTF
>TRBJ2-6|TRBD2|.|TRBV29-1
TGCAGCGCCGGAGGCGGGAGACTCACTGCCGGTGGGGCCAACGTCCTGACTTTC
CSAGGGRLTAGGANVLTF
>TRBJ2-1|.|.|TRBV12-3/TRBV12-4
TGTGCCAGCAGTTCACATATCCGGGACGTCAATGAGCAGTTCTTC
CASSSHIRDVNEQFF
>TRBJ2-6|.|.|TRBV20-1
TGCAGTGCTACATTTGGGGCCAACGTCCTGACTTTC
CSATFGANVLTF
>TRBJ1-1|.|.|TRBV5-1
TGCGCCAGCAGACAAGACAATGGAGCTTTCTTT
CASRQDNGAFF
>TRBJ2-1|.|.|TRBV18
TGTGCCAGCTCACCACAACTTAGCTCCTACAATGAGCAGTTCTTC
CASSPQLSSYNEQFF